This T cell receptor (beta chain) was profiled in a study of blood T cells in healthy people across ages. Combining a sample-barcoded 5' primer with a J-beta primer mix, a second PCR ran for roughly 7 to 11 cycles. Tagging of each cDNA molecule was performed by a template-switch adaptor with 12 random nucleotides. At least 3 million CDR3-containing paired-end reads were obtained per sample. TCRdb re-called the 5' RACE reads through MiXCR, storing one row per CDR3 protein. The repertoire holds 590,000 or so distinct CDR3 sequences, about 30% seen once, with approximately 14% in the top ten. As concerns this clonotype: Its target is not known.

Study observations and caveats: Estimates of diversity drawn from one million T cells were considered underestimates.

CDR1 and CDR2 from the germline V gene are DFQATT and SNEGSKA (reference sequence). The V gene end was trimmed by 1 base and the J gene end by 3 bases; junction bases not matched to a gene: 2. There are 14 residues in the CDR3. Sequencing was carried out using blood. This chain joins TRBV20-1 and TRBJ2-3, with 9 nucleotides matching TRBD2. The sequence was obtained from a woman of 80 years or more in good health. The CDR3 nucleotides are TGCAGTGCTAGAGGAGGACTAGCGACAGATACGCAGTATTTT. Its protein is CSARGGLATDTQYF.